Sequencing of this T cell receptor beta chain was carried out in a study of shared clonotypes between healthy human individuals. Study-level results: Generation probability values for non-shared clonotypes were lower than those for clonotypes shared by all four donors.

The assay was immunoSEQ multiplex PCR, and TCRdb's table has in-frame clones only and misses some. The sample consists of 2,100,000 or so clones, approximately 96% of them appearing once. Germline-derived CDR1 and CDR2 are PRHDT and FYEKMQ (reference sequence). Between the trimmed V and J ends, which lost 6 bases and 4 bases, there was a span of 17 bases. This CDR3 has 15 amino acids. Concerning this clone itself: Its antigen is unidentified.

The origin of this receptor is a man between 18 and 35 years old in good health. Sequencing used naive CD4+ T cells sorted from blood. Indicated subset: CD45RA+ positively selected. This chain connects TRBV13 to TRBJ2-3; tentatively, D is TRBD2 (5 bases). The CDR3 loop reads CASRGESGNSDTQYF. CDR3 DNA: TGTGCCAGCAGAGGAGAGTCCGGGAACTCAGATACGCAGTATTTT.